This T cell receptor beta chain was identified in a study of T-cell reconstitution after alpha-beta-depleted transplantation in children. The TCRbeta library incorporated unique molecular identifiers. TCRdb re-analysed the PCR reads in MiXCR, keeping a single row per CDR3 protein. The sample carries around 76,000 distinct CDR3 sequences, 15% to 20% recorded once. Study outcomes and limitations: It was reported that alpha-beta T cells came from several hundred expanded graft clones (about two months after transplant). Most T-cell counts and diversity one year after the transplant came from T cells that were newly produced.

Germline lookup yields CDR1 MRHNA and CDR2 SNTAGT. Trimming stripped 7 bases from V and 2 bases from J, with 9 bases between. The CDR3 extends over 12 amino acids. With regard to this clonotype: Its antigen is as yet unknown.

The source material was PBMCs, mostly from graft donor cells, sampled 360 days after TCRalphabeta/CD19-depleted stem cell transplant. J is TRBJ2-7 and V is TRBV6-4, with D unclear. The TCR originated in a male patient between 2 and 15 years old who had a stem cell transplant for acute lymphoblastic leukemia, so the T cells may come from the graft donor. As DNA, the CDR3 is TGTGCCAGCATAACTGGAACCTACGAGCAGTACTTC. This codes for CASITGTYEQYF.